This T cell receptor beta chain comes out of a study of cytomegalovirus exposure and HLA in healthy donors. The study's findings and limits: Equally common other TCR beta chains were less clonally expanded than HLA-associated ones, a later analysis found. With later analysis, a missense DCLRE1C variant became linked to TCR beta V- and J-gene trimming. The study carried out a later analysis of TCR beta sequences. It associated some 15,000 of them with specific HLA alleles at a false discovery rate of 0.05. Earlier analysis yielded a pattern in which most TCR beta V segments were productive about 90% or about 30% of the time.

The study ran its PCR with 60 Vbeta and 13 Jbeta primers. Data came from immunoSEQ multiplex PCR; TCRdb stores just in-frame clones and leaves some out. The data show approximately 150,000 clones, with 65% to 85% seen just once and around 6.7% held by the top ten. This clone was counted a few times. Its antigen is unknown. This CDR3 region has 13 residues. Looked up from germline, CDR1 is SQVTM and CDR2 is ANQGSEA. The sequence derives from a woman aged 25 to 39 in good health and CMV-seropositive. V and J are TRBV29-1 and TRBJ2-5; 7 bases are a match to TRBD1. The end of the DNA is better explained by TRBJ2-7, so the J call may be wrong. The specimen sequenced was PBMCs. The chain's CDR3 is CSVQWTGRYEQYF. The CDR3 nucleotides are TGCAGCGTTCAGTGGACAGGTCGGTACGAGCAGTACTTC.